This T cell receptor beta chain was identified in a study of cytomegalovirus exposure and HLA in healthy donors. The study, taken as a whole, reports: Three of the chains that were CMV-associated were confirmed in vitro to be specific for CMV antigens.

The CDR3 has 15 amino acids. Per the germline V gene, CDR1 is SGHTA and CDR2 is FQGNSA. About this clone: No antigen is known for it. A junction end diverges from the germline sequence, so it may reflect a read error.

Data came from immunoSEQ multiplex PCR; TCRdb stores just in-frame clones and leaves some out. The data show about 98,000 clones, about 90% seen once. The material sequenced was PBMCs. The rearrangement uses TRBV7-2 and TRBJ2-1; 13 bases are a match to TRBD2. The sequence came from a man between 18 and 29 years old in good health and CMV-seropositive. Here the CDR3 DNA reads TGTGCCAGCAGGTTAGGGACTAGCGGGACTAATGAGCAGTTCTTC. Translation: CASRLGTSGTNEQFF.